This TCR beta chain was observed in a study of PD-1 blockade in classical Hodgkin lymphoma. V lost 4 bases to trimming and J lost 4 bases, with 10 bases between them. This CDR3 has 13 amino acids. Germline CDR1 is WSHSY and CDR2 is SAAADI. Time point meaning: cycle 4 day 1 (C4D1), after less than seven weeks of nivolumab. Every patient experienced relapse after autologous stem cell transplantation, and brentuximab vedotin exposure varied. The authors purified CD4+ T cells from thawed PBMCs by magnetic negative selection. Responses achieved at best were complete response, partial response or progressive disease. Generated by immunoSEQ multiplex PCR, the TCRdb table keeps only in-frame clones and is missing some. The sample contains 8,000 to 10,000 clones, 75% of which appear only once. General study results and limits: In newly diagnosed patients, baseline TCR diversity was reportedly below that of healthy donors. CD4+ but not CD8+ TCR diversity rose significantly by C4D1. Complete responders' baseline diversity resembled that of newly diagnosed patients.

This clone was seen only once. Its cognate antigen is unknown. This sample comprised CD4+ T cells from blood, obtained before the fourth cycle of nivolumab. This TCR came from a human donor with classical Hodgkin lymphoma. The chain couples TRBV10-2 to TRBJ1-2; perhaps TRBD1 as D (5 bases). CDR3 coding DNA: TGCGCCAGCAGTGGGGGACCGTCCTATGGCTACACCTTC. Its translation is CASSGGPSYGYTF.